This T cell receptor (beta chain) was sequenced in a study of response to subunit inactivated influenza vaccine. The V gene's germline CDR1 is SQVTM and CDR2 ANQGSEA. V trimming: 5 bases; J trimming: 8 bases; junction bases outside the gene matches: 9. This CDR3 has 13 residues. This clonotype was counted at least ten times. TCRdb analysed the RT-PCR reads with MiXCR anew, one entry per CDR3 protein. Of under 950,000 distinct CDR3 sequences listed, approximately 21% are singletons. The clonotype originates from a man aged 50-60 years who received an inactivated influenza vaccine. This sample comprised PBMCs from blood, obtained more than 4 days after vaccination. The V call is TRBV29-1, the J call TRBJ2-3, with 8 bases matching TRBD2. The CDR3 loop is CSVSGGEVGTQYF. The CDR3 nucleotides read TGCAGCGTTTCCGGGGGGGAAGTGGGTACGCAGTATTTT.